Listed here is a single T cell receptor (beta chain). The antigen remains unidentified. Primed by a sample-barcoded 5' primer and a J-beta primer mix, a second PCR proceeded for roughly 7 to 11 cycles. MiXCR, applied by TCRdb to the 5' RACE reads, yields one record per CDR3 protein. The repertoire consists of about 700,000 distinct CDR3 sequences, with roughly 30% occurring once and the leading ten covering 15%. This entry comes from a study of blood T cells in healthy people across ages. The V gene's germline CDR1 is LNHDA and CDR2 SQIVND (reference sequence). CDR3 length: 14 amino acids. The V segment lost 8 bases and the J segment 6 bases; nucleotides outside the gene matches: 7. Study results and limitations: As naive T cell percentage varied, TCR beta diversity correlated strongly with it. A roughly linear age-dependent decrease characterized TCR beta diversity per million T cells.

Individuals who donated were healthy Caucasians from Russia aged roughly 6 to 90. Donors gave around 10 milliliters of peripheral blood apiece. The source is a woman of 80 years or more in good health. Sequences were obtained from blood. The V and J genes are TRBV19 and TRBJ2-3; TRBD2 aligns across 11 bases. CDR3 loop: CASGAGTSGDTQYF. The CDR3 nucleotides are TGTGCCAGTGGGGCCGGGACTAGCGGTGATACGCAGTATTTT.